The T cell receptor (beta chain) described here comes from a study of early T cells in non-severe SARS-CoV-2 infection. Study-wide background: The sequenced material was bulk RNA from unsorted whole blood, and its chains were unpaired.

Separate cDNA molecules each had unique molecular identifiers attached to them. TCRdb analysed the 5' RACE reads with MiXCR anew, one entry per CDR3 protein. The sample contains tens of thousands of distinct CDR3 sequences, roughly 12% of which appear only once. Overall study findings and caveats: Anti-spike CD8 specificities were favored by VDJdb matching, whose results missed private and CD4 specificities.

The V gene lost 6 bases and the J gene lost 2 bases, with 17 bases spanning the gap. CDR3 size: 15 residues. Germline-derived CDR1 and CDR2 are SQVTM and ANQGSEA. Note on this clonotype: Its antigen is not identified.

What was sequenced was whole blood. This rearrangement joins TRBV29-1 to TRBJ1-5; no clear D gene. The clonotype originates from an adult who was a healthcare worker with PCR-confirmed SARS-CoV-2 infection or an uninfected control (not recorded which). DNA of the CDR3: TGCAGCGTCGCAGACGGGGTATTGGGCAATCAGCCCCAGCATTTT. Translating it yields CSVADGVLGNQPQHF.